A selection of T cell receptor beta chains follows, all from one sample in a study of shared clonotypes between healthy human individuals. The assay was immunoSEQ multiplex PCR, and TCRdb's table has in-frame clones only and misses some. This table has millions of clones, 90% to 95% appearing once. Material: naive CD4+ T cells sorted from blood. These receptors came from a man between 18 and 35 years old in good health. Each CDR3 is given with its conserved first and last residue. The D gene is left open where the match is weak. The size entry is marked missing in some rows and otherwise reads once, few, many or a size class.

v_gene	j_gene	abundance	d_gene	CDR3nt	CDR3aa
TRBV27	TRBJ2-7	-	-	TGTGCCAGCAGTACCTACGCCAGGGCCTACGAGCAGTACTTC	CASSTYARAYEQYF
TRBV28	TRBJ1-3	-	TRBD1	TGTGCCAGCAGTTCAACAGGGGTCTTGCGTGGAAACACCATATATTTT	CASSSTGVLRGNTIYF
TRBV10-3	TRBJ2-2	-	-	TGTGCCATCAGTCACATGAACACCGGGGAGCTGTTTTTT	CAISHMNTGELFF
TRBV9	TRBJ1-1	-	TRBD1	TGTGCCAGCAGCCCAAGGGACAGGGCCCACACTGAAGCTTTCTTT	CASSPRDRAHTEAFF
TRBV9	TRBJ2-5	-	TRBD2	TGTGCCAGCAGCGCGGGACTAGCGGTTGAGACCCAGTACTTC	CASSAGLAVETQYF
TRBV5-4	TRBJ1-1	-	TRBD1	TGTGCCAGCAGCAAGACAGGGAGTGGAGACACTGAAGCTTTCTTT	CASSKTGSGDTEAFF
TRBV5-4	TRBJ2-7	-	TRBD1	TGTGCCAGCAGCTCCACCGGGACAGGGGGATACGAGCAGTACTTC	CASSSTGTGGYEQYF
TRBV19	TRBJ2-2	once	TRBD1	TGTGCCAGTAGTAATAACAGGGGCGGGGAGCTGTTTTTT	CASSNNRGGELFF
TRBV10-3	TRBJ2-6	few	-	TGTGCCATCAGTGACCCCCCCTACAGCGCTGGGGCCAACGTCCTGACTTTC	CAISDPPYSAGANVLTF
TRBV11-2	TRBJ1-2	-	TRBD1	TGTGCCAGCAGCACCAGACAGGGGGCGCGGGACTATGGCTACACCTTC	CASSTRQGARDYGYTF
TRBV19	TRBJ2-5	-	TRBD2	TGTGCCAGTAGTATAGGAAATTGGGCTAGCGGGATCCAAGAGACCCAGTACTTC	CASSIGNWASGIQETQYF
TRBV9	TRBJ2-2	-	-	TGTGCCAGCAGCGTCGGGACCCCGGGGAACACCGGGGAGCTGTTTTTT	CASSVGTPGNTGELFF
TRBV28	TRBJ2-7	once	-	TGTGCCACCGGGGTCCGGGGCGCGCCTCCCTACGAGCAGTACTTC	CATGVRGAPPYEQYF
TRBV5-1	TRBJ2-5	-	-	TGCGCCAGCAGCTTGGACAGGGTCGGGGAGACCCAGTACTTC	CASSLDRVGETQYF
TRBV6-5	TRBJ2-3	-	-	TGTGCCAGCAGTCGGCCCTTTTCAGATACGCAGTATTTT	CASSRPFSDTQYF
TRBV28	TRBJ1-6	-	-	TGTGCCAGCAGCTCCCCCCCCCAGGGCGAGAGTTCACCCCTCCACTTT	CASSSPPQGESSPLHF
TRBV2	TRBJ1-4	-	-	TGTGCCAGCAGTGCCCAGATTGAAAAACTGTTTTTT	CASSAQIEKLFF
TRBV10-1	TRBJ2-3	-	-	TGCGCCAGCAGTGACTCGGGGGCCGAGATCACAGATACGCAGTATTTT	CASSDSGAEITDTQYF
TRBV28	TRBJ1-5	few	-	TGTGCCAGCAGTTTTGGATATCAGCCCCAGCATTTT	CASSFGYQPQHF
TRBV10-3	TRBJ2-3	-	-	TGTGCCAACCGGGATCCCTTTAGCACAGATACGCAGTATTTT	CANRDPFSTDTQYF
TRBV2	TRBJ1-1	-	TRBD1	TGTGCCAGCGGAGGACAGGGGGCTGCTGAAGCTTTCTTT	CASGGQGAAEAFF
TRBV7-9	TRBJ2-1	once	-	TGTGCCAGCAGCTGGACTATCGGCTCCTACAATGAGCAGTTCTTC	CASSWTIGSYNEQFF
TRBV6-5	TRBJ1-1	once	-	TGTGCCAGCACCCGCGCAGGGTCGAGGGGCACTGAAGCTTTCTTT	CASTRAGSRGTEAFF
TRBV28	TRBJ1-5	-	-	TGTGCCAGCAGTCCCCAAGACAGATCCAATCAGCCCCAGCATTTT	CASSPQDRSNQPQHF
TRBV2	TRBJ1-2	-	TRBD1	TGTGCCAGCAGTGAATTGGGACAGGAGTATGGCTACACCTTC	CASSELGQEYGYTF
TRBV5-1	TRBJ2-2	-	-	TGCGCCAGCAGCACGGGGACGAACACCGGGGAGCTGTTTTTT	CASSTGTNTGELFF
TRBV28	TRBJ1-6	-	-	TGTGCCAGCAGTACCTACAGGGCTTCCTATAATTCACCCCTCCACTTT	CASSTYRASYNSPLHF
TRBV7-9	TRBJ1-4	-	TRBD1	TGTGCCAGCAGCTCACAGGGGTCTAATGAAAAACTGTTTTTT	CASSSQGSNEKLFF
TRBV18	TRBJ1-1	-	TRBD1	TGTGCCAGCTCACCACGGGAGGGGGCATGGAACACTGAAGCTTTCTTT	CASSPREGAWNTEAFF
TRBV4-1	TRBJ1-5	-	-	TGCGCCAGCAGCCAAGGGGGAAATCAGCCCCAGCATTTT	CASSQGGNQPQHF
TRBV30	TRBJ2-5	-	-	TGTGCCTGGAGTGGCAGGGGTGGGGAGACCCAGTACTTC	CAWSGRGGETQYF
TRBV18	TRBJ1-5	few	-	TGTGCCAGCTCACCCAATATTGTAAACCAGGGGCCCCAGCATTTT	CASSPNIVNQGPQHF
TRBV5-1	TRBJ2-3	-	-	TGCGCCAGCAGCCGAACGGGACACACAGATACGCAGTATTTT	CASSRTGHTDTQYF
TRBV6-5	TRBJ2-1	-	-	TGTGCCAGCAGCTCCGGGGATTTATTCCTCAATGAGCAGTTCTTC	CASSSGDLFLNEQFF
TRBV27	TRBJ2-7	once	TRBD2	TGTGCCAGCAGTTTATCGGGACTAGCGGGGCGACACTCCTACGAGCAGTACTTC	CASSLSGLAGRHSYEQYF
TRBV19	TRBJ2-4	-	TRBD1	TGTGCCAGTAGTACACCAGACAGGGTGGGAAACATTCAGTACTTC	CASSTPDRVGNIQYF
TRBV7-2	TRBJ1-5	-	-	TGTGCCAGCAGCTTTTTCGACAGTCAGCCCCAGCATTTT	CASSFFDSQPQHF
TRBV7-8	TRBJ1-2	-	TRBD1	TGTGCCAGCACCGTGACAGGGGCGGATGGCTACACCTTC	CASTVTGADGYTF
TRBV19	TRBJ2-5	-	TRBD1	TGTGCCAGTAGTACCACAGGGGGCAGTGAGACCCAGTACTTC	CASSTTGGSETQYF
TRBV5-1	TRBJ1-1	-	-	TGCGCCAGCAGCTTGGGGTCTATGGGACCTGAAGCTTTCTTT	CASSLGSMGPEAFF
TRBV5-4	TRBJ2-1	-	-	TGTGCCAGCGGACCCGGTCCCACGGAGTTCTTC	CASGPGPTEFF
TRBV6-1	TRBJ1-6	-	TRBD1	TGTGCCAGCAGTGAAAACAGGGACAGTTCACCCCTCCACTTT	CASSENRDSSPLHF
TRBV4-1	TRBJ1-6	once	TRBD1	TGCGCCAGCAGCCAAGTCCCGGCAGGGGGTTTCGGTTCACCCCTCCACTTT	CASSQVPAGGFGSPLHF
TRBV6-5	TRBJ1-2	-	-	TGTGCCAGCAGACCGGTGGGATCCGCCTATGGCTACACCTTC	CASRPVGSAYGYTF